This T cell receptor beta chain was recorded in a study of vaccination effects on CD4 cells after COVID-19. As for this clone: Its antigen is unknown.

Viral peptide pool expansion of antigen-specific CD4+ T cells preceded sequencing in the ViraFEST assay. Subsequent to about 10 days of culture, CD4+ T cells were isolated. Each person got two doses of an mRNA SARS-CoV-2 vaccine, BNT162b2 or mRNA-1273. The CDR3 is 16 residues long. The germline gives CDR1 KGHSH, CDR2 LQKENI. Germline trimming cut 3 bases from V and 9 bases from J; bases unmatched to any gene: 13. Method: immunoSEQ multiplex PCR; TCRdb's copy keeps in-frame clones and lacks some. The repertoire has roughly 71,000 clones, about 80% of them found once; the top ten carry roughly 1.2%. The chain employs TRBV18 and TRBJ1-5, with 8 bases that match TRBD1. The source material was CD4+ T cells from PBMCs cultured with HCoV-229E spike peptides, sampled after COVID-19 vaccination. The receptor was isolated from a human donor who received a COVID-19 vaccine. The CDR3: CASSPFGQGIAGPQHF. CDR3 coding DNA: TGTGCCAGCTCACCGTTCGGACAGGGCATAGCGGGGCCCCAGCATTTT.